Sequencing of this TCR beta chain was carried out in a study of T cells in Graves' hyperthyroidism and ophthalmopathy. Whole-study context: Before treatment of any kind, peripheral blood was taken at initial diagnosis.

Template material for amplifying TCR beta CDR3 regions consisted of RNA transcripts. HTBI primers were employed in a first-round RT-PCR of the TCR CDR3. In TCRdb, the multiplex PCR reads were re-called with MiXCR into one record per CDR3 protein. Of 300,000 to 500,000 distinct CDR3 sequences listed, just under 15% are singletons. Patients aged 18 to 65 with hyperthyroidism were newly diagnosed, with duration under 2 months. CDR1 MNHEY and CDR2 SMNVEV come from the germline V gene (reference sequence). V shed 3 bases and J shed 1 base, with 16 bases lying between them. The CDR3 runs to 17 residues. In its sample, this clonotype was seen a few times.

Sequences were obtained from blood. The chain is built from TRBV27 and TRBJ2-1, with a possible D match to TRBD1 (6 bases). This receptor was obtained from a woman aged 30 to 39 with Graves' hyperthyroidism. The DNA of the CDR3 is TGTGCCAGCAGTTTGCTAGCTGGGGGCCGTTCCTACAATGAGCAGTTCTTC. Translating gives CASSLLAGGRSYNEQFF.